This T cell receptor beta chain appears in the sequencing data of a study of blood T cells in healthy people across ages. Germline V gene sequence: CDR1 SGHTA, CDR2 FQGNSA. The CDR3 totals 16 residues. For this clonotype: Its specificity is unknown. One end of the junction does not line up with germline, which may come from a read error.

Study results and limitations: Because donor CMV status was unknown, expanded clonotype changes were possibly confounded.

Then a second PCR, running roughly 7 to 11 cycles, was carried out with a sample-barcoded 5' primer and a J-beta primer mix. Every sample gave at least 3 million paired-end reads containing CDR3. TCRdb reanalysed the 5' RACE reads using MiXCR and keeps one entry per CDR3 protein. Among some 1.8 million distinct CDR3 sequences listed, approximately 39% were seen once. The sequence was obtained from a human donor in good health. The chain joins TRBV7-2 to TRBJ2-3, with 8 bases identical to TRBD2. The sample comprised blood. The CDR3 region has the DNA TGTGCCGGCAGCTCCAGAACGGGGGGGGGCACAGATACGCAGTATTTT. The encoded protein is CAGSSRTGGGTDTQYF.